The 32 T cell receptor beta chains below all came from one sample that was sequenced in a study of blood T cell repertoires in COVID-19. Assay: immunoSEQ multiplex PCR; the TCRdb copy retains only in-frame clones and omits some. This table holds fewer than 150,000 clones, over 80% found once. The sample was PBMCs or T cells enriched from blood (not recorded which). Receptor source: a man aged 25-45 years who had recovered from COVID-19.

Here the CDR3 reads CASSLRPASGAISSYNEQFF. The CDR3 DNA sequence: TGTGCCAGTAGCCTCCGGCCGGCTAGCGGAGCGATCAGCTCCTACAATGAGCAGTTCTTC. This sequence joins TRBV19 and TRBJ2-1; TRBD2 matches 7 bases. The CDR3 sequence is 20 residues long. Germline assignment: CDR1 LNHDA and CDR2 SQIVND (reference sequence). J lost 0 bases, V lost 6 bases, and 20 bases had no gene match.

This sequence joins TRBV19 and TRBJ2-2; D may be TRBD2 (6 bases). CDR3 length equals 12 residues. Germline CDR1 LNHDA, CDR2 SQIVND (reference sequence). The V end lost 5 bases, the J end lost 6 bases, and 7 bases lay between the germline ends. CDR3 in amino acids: CASSWGAGELFF. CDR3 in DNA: TGTGCCAGTAGTTGGGGGGCCGGGGAGCTGTTTTTT.

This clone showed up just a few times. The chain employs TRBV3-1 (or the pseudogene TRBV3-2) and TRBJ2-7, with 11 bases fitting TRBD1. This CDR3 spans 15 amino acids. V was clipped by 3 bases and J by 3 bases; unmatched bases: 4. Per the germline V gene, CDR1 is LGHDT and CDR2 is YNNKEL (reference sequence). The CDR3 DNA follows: TGTGCCAGCAGCCAGGGGACAGGGGGTTTCTACGAGCAGTACGTC. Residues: CASSQGTGGFYEQYV.

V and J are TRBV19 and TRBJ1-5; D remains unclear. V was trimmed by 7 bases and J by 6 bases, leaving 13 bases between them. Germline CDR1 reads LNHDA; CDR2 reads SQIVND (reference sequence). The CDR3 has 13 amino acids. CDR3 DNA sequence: TGTGCCAGTAATGACGTGTGGGCTCAGCCCCAGCATTTT. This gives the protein CASNDVWAQPQHF.

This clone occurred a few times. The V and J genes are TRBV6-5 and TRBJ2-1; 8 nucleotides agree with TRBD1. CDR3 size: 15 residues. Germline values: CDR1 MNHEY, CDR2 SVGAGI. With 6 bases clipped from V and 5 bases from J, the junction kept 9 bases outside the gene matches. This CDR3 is CASSTDRGPHNEQFF. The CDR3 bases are TGTGCCAGCAGCACAGACAGGGGCCCCCACAATGAGCAGTTCTTC.

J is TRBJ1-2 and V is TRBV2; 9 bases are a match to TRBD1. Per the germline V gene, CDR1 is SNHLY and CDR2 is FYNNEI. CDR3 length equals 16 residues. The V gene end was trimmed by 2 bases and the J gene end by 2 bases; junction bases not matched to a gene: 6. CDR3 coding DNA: TGTGCCAGCAGTGAAAGACCGGGACAGGGCAACTATGGCTACACCTTC. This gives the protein CASSERPGQGNYGYTF.

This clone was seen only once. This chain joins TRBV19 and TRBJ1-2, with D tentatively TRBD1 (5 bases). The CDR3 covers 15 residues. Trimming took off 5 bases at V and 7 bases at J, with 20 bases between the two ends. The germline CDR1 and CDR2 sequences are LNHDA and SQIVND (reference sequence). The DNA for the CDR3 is TGTGCCAGTAGTCCATCCGGGGGTCGGGGTGGTGGCTACACCTTC. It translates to CASSPSGGRGGGYTF.

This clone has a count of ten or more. This CDR3 reads CASSPGTGYTGELFF. CDR3 sequence (DNA): TGTGCCAGCAGCCCCGGGACAGGCTACACCGGGGAGCTGTTTTTT. J is TRBJ2-2 and V is TRBV14; 8 positions match TRBD1. Germline CDR1 and CDR2: SGHDN and FVKESK. The V and J ends lost 4 bases and 3 bases, in that order; junction bases with no gene match: 4. CDR3 size: 15 residues.

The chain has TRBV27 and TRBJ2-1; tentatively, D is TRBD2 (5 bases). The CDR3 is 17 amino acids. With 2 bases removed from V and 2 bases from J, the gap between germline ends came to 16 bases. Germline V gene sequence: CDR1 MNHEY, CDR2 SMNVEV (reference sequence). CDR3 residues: CASSLRNRLTPYNEQFF. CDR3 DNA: TGTGCCAGCAGTTTAAGAAATCGACTAACACCCTACAATGAGCAGTTCTTC.

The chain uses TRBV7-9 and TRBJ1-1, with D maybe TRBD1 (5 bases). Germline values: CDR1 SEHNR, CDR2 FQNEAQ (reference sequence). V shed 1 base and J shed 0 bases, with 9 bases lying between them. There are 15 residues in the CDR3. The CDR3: CASSLDGGLNTEAFF. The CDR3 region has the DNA TGTGCCAGCAGCTTAGACGGGGGTTTGAACACTGAAGCTTTCTTT.

The CDR3 nucleotides read TGTGCCACCAGCGGGGATGGTTATGGCTACACCTTC. Protein product: CATSGDGYGYTF. The J gene is TRBJ1-2, the V gene TRBV24-1; D uncertain. The CDR3 totals 12 residues. Trimming removed 7 bases at V and 5 bases at J, with 10 bases between. Germline V gene lookup returns CDR1 KGHDR and CDR2 SFDVKD.

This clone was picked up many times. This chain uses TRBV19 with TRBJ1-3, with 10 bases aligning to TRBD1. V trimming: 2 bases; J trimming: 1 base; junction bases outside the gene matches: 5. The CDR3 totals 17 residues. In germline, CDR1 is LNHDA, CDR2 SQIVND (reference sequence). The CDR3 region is CASSILGQGISGNTIYF. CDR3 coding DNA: TGTGCCAGTAGTATACTGGGACAGGGGATATCTGGAAACACCATATATTTT. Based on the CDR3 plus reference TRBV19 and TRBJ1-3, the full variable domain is DGGITQSPKYLFRKEGQNVTLSCEQNLNHDAMYWYRQDPGQGLRLIYYSQIVNDFQKGDIAEGYSVSREKKESFPLTVTSAQKNPTAFYLCASSILGQGISGNTIYFGEGSWLTVV.

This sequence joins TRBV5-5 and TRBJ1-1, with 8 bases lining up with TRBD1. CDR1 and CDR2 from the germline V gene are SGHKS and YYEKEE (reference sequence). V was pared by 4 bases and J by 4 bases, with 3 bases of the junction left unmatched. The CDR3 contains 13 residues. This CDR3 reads CASSTQGGTEAFF. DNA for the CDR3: TGTGCCAGCAGCACACAGGGGGGCACTGAAGCTTTCTTT. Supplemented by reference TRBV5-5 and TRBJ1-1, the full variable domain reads DAGVTQSPTHLIKTRGQQVTLRCSPISGHKSVSWYQQVLGQGPQFIFQYYEKEERGRGNFPDRFSARQFPNYSSELNVNALLLGDSALYLCASSTQGGTEAFFGQGTRLTVV.

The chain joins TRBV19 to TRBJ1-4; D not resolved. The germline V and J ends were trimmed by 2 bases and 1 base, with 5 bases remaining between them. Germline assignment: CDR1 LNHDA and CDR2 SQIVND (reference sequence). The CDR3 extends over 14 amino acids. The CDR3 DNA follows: TGTGCCAGTAGTATACACAGAACTAATGAAAAACTGTTTTTT. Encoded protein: CASSIHRTNEKLFF.

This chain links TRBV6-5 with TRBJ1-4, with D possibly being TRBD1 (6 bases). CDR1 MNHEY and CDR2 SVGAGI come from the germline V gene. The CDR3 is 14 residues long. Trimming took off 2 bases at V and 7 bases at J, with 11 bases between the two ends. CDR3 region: CASSYDRLGEKLFF. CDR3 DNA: TGTGCCAGCAGTTACGACAGGCTGGGTGAAAAACTGTTTTTT.

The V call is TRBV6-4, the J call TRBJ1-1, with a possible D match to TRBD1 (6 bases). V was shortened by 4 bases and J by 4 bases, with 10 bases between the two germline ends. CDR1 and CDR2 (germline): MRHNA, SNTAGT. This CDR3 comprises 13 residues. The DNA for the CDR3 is TGTGCCAGCAGTGCCCAGGGGAGCACTGAAGCTTTCTTT. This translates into CASSAQGSTEAFF.

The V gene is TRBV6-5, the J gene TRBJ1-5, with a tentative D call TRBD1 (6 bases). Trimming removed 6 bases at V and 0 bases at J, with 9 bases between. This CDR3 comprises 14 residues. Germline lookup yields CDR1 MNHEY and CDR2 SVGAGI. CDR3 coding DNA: TGTGCCAGCAGCCGGGACATTAGCAATCAGCCCCAGCATTTT. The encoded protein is CASSRDISNQPQHF.

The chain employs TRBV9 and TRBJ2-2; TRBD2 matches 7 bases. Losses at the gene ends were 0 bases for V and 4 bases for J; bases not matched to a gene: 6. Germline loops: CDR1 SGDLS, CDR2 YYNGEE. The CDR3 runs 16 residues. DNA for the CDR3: TGTGCCAGCAGCGTAGGTGGGACGGGGGGCACCGGGGAGCTGTTTTTT. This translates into CASSVGGTGGTGELFF.

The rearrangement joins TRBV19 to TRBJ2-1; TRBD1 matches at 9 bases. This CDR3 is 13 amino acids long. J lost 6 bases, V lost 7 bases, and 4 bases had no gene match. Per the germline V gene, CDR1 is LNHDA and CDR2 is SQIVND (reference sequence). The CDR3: CASTPGQGNEQFF. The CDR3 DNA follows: TGTGCCAGTACCCCGGGACAGGGCAATGAGCAGTTCTTC. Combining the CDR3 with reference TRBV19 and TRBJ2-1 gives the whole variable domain DGGITQSPKYLFRKEGQNVTLSCEQNLNHDAMYWYRQDPGQGLRLIYYSQIVNDFQKGDIAEGYSVSREKKESFPLTVTSAQKNPTAFYLCASTPGQGNEQFFGPGTRLTVL.

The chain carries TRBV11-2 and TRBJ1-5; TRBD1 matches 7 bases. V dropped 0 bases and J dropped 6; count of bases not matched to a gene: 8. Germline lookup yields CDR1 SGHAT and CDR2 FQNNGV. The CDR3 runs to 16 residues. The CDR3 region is CASSLDGDSRSQPQHF. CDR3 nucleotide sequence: TGTGCCAGCAGCTTAGACGGGGACAGCAGGAGTCAGCCCCAGCATTTT.

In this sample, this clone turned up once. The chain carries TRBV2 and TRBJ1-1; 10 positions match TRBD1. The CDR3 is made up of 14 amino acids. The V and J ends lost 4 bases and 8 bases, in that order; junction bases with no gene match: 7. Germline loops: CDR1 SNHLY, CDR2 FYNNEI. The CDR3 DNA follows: TGTGCCAGCAGTGGGACAGGGGGATCGATGGAAGCTTTCTTT. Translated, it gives CASSGTGGSMEAFF.

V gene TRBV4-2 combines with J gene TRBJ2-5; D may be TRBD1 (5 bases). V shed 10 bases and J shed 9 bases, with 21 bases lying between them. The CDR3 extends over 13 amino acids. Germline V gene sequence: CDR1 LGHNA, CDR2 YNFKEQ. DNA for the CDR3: TGTGCCATCTCCAAATCGGGCGAAGGGGCCCAGTACTTC. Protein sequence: CAISKSGEGAQYF.

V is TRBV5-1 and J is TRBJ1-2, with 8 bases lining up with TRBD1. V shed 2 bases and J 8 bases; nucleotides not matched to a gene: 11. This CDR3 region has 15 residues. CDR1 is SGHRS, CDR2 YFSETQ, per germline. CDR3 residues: CASSLGQGSFQGYTF. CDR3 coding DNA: TGCGCCAGCAGCTTAGGACAGGGTAGTTTTCAAGGCTACACCTTC.

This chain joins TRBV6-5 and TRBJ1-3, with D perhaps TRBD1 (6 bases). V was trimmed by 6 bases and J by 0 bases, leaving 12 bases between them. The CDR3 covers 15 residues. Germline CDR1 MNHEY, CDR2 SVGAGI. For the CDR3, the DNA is TGTGCCAGCAGGAAGGACAGATCCTCTGGAAACACCATATATTTT. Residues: CASRKDRSSGNTIYF.

The CDR3 region is CASSDPSGRDYEQYF. CDR3 in DNA: TGTGCCAGCAGTGACCCTAGCGGGAGGGACTACGAGCAGTACTTC. The chain recombines TRBV25-1 with TRBJ2-7; 12 bases are a match to TRBD2. V was pared by 3 bases and J by 3 bases, with 3 bases of the junction left unmatched. Per the germline V gene, CDR1 is MGHDK and CDR2 is SYGVNS. CDR3 length: 15 amino acids.

For the CDR3, the DNA is TGCAGCGTTAGGGAGACTTTCGGGGAGCTGTTTTTT. It specifies CSVRETFGELFF. V gene TRBV29-1 combines with J gene TRBJ2-2; D is perhaps TRBD2 (5 bases). From germline, CDR1 is SQVTM and CDR2 ANQGSEA. V dropped 5 bases and J dropped 7 bases, with 11 bases sitting between them. The CDR3 has 12 residues.

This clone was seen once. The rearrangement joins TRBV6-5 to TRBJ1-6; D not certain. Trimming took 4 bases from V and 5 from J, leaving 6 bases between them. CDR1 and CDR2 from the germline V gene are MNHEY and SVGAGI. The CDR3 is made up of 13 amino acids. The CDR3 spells CASSSQDNSPLHF. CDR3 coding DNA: TGTGCCAGCAGTTCCCAGGATAATTCACCCCTCCACTTT.

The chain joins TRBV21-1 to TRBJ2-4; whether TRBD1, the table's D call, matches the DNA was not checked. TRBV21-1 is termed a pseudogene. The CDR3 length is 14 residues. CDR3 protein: CASSYRVAKNIQYF. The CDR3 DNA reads TGTGCCAGCAGTTACAGGGTAGCCAAAAACATTCAGTACTTC.

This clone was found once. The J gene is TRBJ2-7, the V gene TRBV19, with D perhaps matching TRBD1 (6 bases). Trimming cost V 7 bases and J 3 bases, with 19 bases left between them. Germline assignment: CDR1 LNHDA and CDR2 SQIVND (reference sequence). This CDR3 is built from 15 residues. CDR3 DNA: TGTGCCAGTAAAACCCTCGACAGGCCGATCTACGAGCAGTACTTC. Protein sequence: CASKTLDRPIYEQYF.

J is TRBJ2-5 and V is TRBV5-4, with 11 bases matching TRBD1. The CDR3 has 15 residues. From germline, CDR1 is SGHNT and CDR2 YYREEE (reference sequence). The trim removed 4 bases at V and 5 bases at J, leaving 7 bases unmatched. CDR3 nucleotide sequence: TGTGCCAGCAGCCCGCCGGGACAGGGGGACGAGACCCAGTACTTC. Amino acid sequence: CASSPPGQGDETQYF.

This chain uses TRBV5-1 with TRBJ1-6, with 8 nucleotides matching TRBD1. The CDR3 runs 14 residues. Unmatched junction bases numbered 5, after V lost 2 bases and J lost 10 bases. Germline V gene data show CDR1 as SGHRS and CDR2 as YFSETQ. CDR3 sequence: CASSFSGGQSPLHF. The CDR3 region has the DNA TGCGCCAGCAGCTTTTCAGGGGGCCAATCACCCCTCCACTTT. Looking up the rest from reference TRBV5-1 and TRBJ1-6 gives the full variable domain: KAGVTQTPRYLIKTRGQQVTLSCSPISGHRSVSWYQQTPGQGLQFLFEYFSETQRNKGNFPGRFSGRQFSNSRSEMNVSTLELGDSALYLCASSFSGGQSPLHFGNGTRLTVT.

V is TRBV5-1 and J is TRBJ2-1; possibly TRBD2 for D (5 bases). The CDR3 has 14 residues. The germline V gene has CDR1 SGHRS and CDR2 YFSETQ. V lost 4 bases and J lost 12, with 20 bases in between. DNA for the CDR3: TGCGCCAGCAGCCCCTTTACTGGGAGACCGGGGCAGTTCTTC. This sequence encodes CASSPFTGRPGQFF.